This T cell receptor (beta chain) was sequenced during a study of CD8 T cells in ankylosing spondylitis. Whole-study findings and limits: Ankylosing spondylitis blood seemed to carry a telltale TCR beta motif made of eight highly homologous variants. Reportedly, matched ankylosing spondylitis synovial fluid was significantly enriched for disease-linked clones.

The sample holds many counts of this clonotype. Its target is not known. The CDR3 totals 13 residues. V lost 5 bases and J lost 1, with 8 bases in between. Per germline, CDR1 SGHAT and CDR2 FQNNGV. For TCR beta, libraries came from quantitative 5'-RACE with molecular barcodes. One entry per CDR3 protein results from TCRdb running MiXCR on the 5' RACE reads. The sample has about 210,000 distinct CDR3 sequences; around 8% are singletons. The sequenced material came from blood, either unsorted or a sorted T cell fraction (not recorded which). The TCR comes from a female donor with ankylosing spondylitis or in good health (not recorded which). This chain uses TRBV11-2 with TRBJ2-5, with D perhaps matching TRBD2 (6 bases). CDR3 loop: CASSIGGQETQYF. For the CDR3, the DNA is TGTGCCAGCAGCATCGGGGGCCAAGAGACCCAGTACTTC. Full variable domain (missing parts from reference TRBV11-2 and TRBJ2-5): EAGVAQSPRYKIIEKRQSVAFWCNPISGHATLYWYQQILGQGPKLLIQFQNNGVVDDSQLPKDRFSAERLKGVDSTLKIQPAKLEDSAVYLCASSIGGQETQYFGPGTRLLVL.